Listed below are T cell receptor beta chains from one sample, sequenced in a study of T cell responses to AZD1222 COVID-19 vaccine. Some clones are missing from TCRdb's copy, which holds only in-frame ones; the method was immunoSEQ multiplex PCR. The sample comprises some 130,000 clones, 90% of which are singletons, and about 7% rests with the top ten. Sequenced here: peripheral blood, sampled on day 0 of AZD1222 vaccination. The origin of the receptors is an adult in good health. Both conserved end residues are part of each CDR3. D genes are given only for firm matches. Size is stated for part of the rows, as once, few or many counts, or as a class when the clone is expanded.

TRBV27	TRBJ1-2	TRBD1	.	TGTGCCAGCAGGGGGGGACAGGGGTATGGCTACACCTTC	CASRGGQGYGYTF
TRBV28	TRBJ1-2	.	.	TGTGCCAGCAGCACAACCGGGACCTATGGCTACACCTTC	CASSTTGTYGYTF
TRBV28	TRBJ2-7	.	.	TGTGCCAGCAGTTTTCGGATACACAACCTAGGGTACGAGCAGTACTTC	CASSFRIHNLGYEQYF
TRBV14	TRBJ1-5	.	.	TGTGCCAGCAGCCAAGGGGGCAGGGATAATCAGCCCCAGCATTTT	CASSQGGRDNQPQHF
TRBV20-1	TRBJ2-3	TRBD2	.	TGCAGTGCTAGTAACCCGAGGAGCGGGGGGCCTCTCCGCACAGATACGCAGTATTTT	CSASNPRSGGPLRTDTQYF
TRBV6-4	TRBJ2-2	TRBD2	.	TGTGCCAGCAGTGACGGGACTAGCGGGGAAACCGGGGAGCTGTTTTTT	CASSDGTSGETGELFF
TRBV5-6	TRBJ1-2	.	.	TGTGCCAGCAGCTTCCCCGGACTTTCGAGAGACACCTTC	CASSFPGLSRDTF
TRBV2	TRBJ1-4	.	once	TGTGCCAGCAGTGAACAGAGGCCGGGAAAACTGTTTTTT	CASSEQRPGKLFF
TRBV27	TRBJ2-2	TRBD1	.	TGTGCCAGCAGTTTAACCGGGACAGGGACCGGGGAGCTGTTTTTT	CASSLTGTGTGELFF
TRBV28	TRBJ1-2	TRBD1	.	TGTGCCAGCAGTTTCCCATCGGGACAGGTCTATGGCTACACCTTC	CASSFPSGQVYGYTF
TRBV10-3	TRBJ1-5	.	.	TGTGCCATCAGTGAGGGGAGCAATCAGCCCCAGCATTTT	CAISEGSNQPQHF
TRBV6-5	TRBJ1-2	TRBD1	.	TGTGCCAGCAGTTACTCCCAGGGGGCAAGCGGCTACACCTTC	CASSYSQGASGYTF
TRBV4-2	TRBJ1-3	.	.	TGTGCCAGCAGCCAACTTACAGGGACTAGGAACACCATATATTTT	CASSQLTGTRNTIYF
TRBV6-5	TRBJ1-1	.	.	TGTGCCAGCAGTTATACAGGGCTCGGCACTGAAGCTTTCTTT	CASSYTGLGTEAFF
TRBV30	TRBJ1-6	.	.	TGTGCCTTACTAGGCGGCGGGGCACCCCTCCACTTT	CALLGGGAPLHF
TRBV27	TRBJ2-7	.	.	TGTGCCAGCACCGGTGTTCCGGGGCCGACGATGATTTCCTACGAGCAGTACTTC	CASTGVPGPTMISYEQYF
TRBV10-3	TRBJ1-1	.	.	TGTGCCATCAGTACAGGGTATAACACTGAAGCTTTCTTT	CAISTGYNTEAFF
TRBV6-5	TRBJ1-3	TRBD1	.	TGTGCCAGCAGTTACGGGACAGCGGGTGGAAACACCATATATTTT	CASSYGTAGGNTIYF
TRBV3-1/TRBV3-2	TRBJ2-3	.	.	TGTGCCAGCAGCCAGCTACTAGGAACAGATACGCAGTATTTT	CASSQLLGTDTQYF
TRBV5-4	TRBJ1-1	.	.	TGTGCCAGCAGCCCAAACGCGGGCACTGAAGCTTTCTTT	CASSPNAGTEAFF
TRBV27	TRBJ1-5	.	.	TGTGCCAGCAGTTTAGCGGGGGCTAGCAATCAGCCCCAGCATTTT	CASSLAGASNQPQHF
TRBV2	TRBJ1-5	TRBD1	.	TGTGCCAGCAGCCTGGGACAGGGACACCAGCCCCAGCATTTT	CASSLGQGHQPQHF
TRBV27	TRBJ1-5	TRBD1	.	TGTGCCAGCGGTACAGGGGCCGGTAGCAATCAGCCCCAGCATTTT	CASGTGAGSNQPQHF
TRBV6-5	TRBJ1-1	TRBD1	once	TGTGCCAGCACCGACAGGGCTAAGGGCACTGAAGCTTTCTTT	CASTDRAKGTEAFF
TRBV24-1	TRBJ2-1	.	.	TGTGCCACCAAGTTTTTGCCTGGGAACAATGAGCAGTTCTTC	CATKFLPGNNEQFF
TRBV24-1	TRBJ2-5	TRBD1	.	TGTGCCACCAGTGGCCGGGACAGAAGTGAGACCCAGTACTTC	CATSGRDRSETQYF
TRBV24-1	TRBJ1-1	.	.	TGTGCCACCAGTGATGGGGGAATGAACACTGAAGCTTTCTTT	CATSDGGMNTEAFF
TRBV5-1	TRBJ2-5	.	.	TGCGCCAGCAGAGCAGGCCAAGAGACCCAGTACTTC	CASRAGQETQYF
TRBV14	TRBJ2-7	.	.	TGTGCCAGCAGGGCAACCGGGGACCGCGAGCAGTACTTC	CASRATGDREQYF
TRBV7-7	TRBJ2-3	.	.	TGTGCTAGCAGCTTAGGCAGGGGTCAGAGGGATACGCAGTATTTT	CASSLGRGQRDTQYF
TRBV6-1	TRBJ1-6	TRBD1	.	TGTGCCAGCAGTGCCACGACAGGGAACTATAATTCACCCCTCCACTTT	CASSATTGNYNSPLHF